Below, 25 T cell receptor beta chains from the same sample are listed, as sequenced in a study of T cells in Graves' hyperthyroidism and ophthalmopathy. Amplified TCR beta CDR3 regions derived from RNA transcripts. HTBI primers were the set used in a first-round RT-PCR of the TCR CDR3. TCRdb used MiXCR to reprocess the multiplex PCR reads, holding one entry per CDR3 protein. Among 470,000 or so distinct CDR3 sequences listed, less than 25% were seen once. The sample comprised blood. Receptor source: a man aged 18 to 29 with Graves' hyperthyroidism.

The table lists this clonotype with a few counts. This sequence joins TRBV5-6 and TRBJ1-1; a possible D gene is TRBD1 (6 bases). The CDR3 is 13 amino acids. V was pared by 4 bases and J by 12 bases, with 19 bases between. Germline CDR1 is SGHDT and CDR2 is YYEEEE. CDR3 nucleotide sequence: TGTGCCAGCAGCCCTACCGGACAGCTTTCACCTTTCTTT. Translated, it gives CASSPTGQLSPFF.

This clonotype was seen more than once but under ten times. The junction shows a germline mismatch at one end, possibly a read error. The chain couples TRBV4-2 to TRBJ1-1; D gene ambiguous. CDR1 is LGHNA and CDR2 is YNFKEQ in the germline V gene. This CDR3 contains 13 residues. The CDR3 coding sequence is TGTGCCAACAGCCAACTTGTAGGTCAGTCGTCTTTCTTT. Translating it yields CANSQLVGQSSFF.

In its sample, this clonotype was seen a few times. A read error may be the cause here, since a much bigger clone is one base away. The chain couples TRBV9 to TRBJ1-1; tentatively, D is TRBD1 (6 bases). The CDR3 is 16 amino acids. V lost 4 bases to trimming and J lost 4 bases, with 20 bases between them. CDR1 is SGDLS, CDR2 YYNGEE, per germline. The chain's CDR3 is CASSLTRGVTGTEAFF. In DNA form, the CDR3 reads TGTGCCAGCAGCCTGACCAGGGGCGTAACGGGCACTGAAGCTTTCTTT.

This clonotype was seen a few times. A much bigger clone sits one base away, suggesting this may be a read error. V gene TRBV6-2 or TRBV6-3 combines with J gene TRBJ1-1; the D gene is possibly TRBD1 (5 bases). This CDR3 spans 11 amino acids. From germline, CDR1 is MNHEY and CDR2 SVGEGT. The CDR3 sequence is CASTGAGEACF. In DNA form, the CDR3 reads TGTGCCAGCACCGGGGCCGGTGAAGCTTGCTTT.

The table lists this clonotype with many counts. V is TRBV7-2 and J is TRBJ2-7; D may be TRBD1 or TRBD2 (5 bases each). Trimming shortened V by 1 base and J by 4 bases, and 14 bases separated the two germline ends. Germline CDR1 reads SGHTA; CDR2 reads FQGNSA. This CDR3 comprises 15 residues. The CDR3 protein is CASSLVRGAVYEQYF. DNA for the CDR3: TGTGCCAGCAGCTTAGTGAGGGGCGCGGTATACGAGCAGTACTTC.

The table lists this clonotype with many counts. V gene TRBV6-8 combines with J gene TRBJ1-5, with D perhaps TRBD1 (5 bases). There are 15 residues in the CDR3. V was trimmed by 6 bases and J by 6 bases, leaving 18 bases between them. Germline CDR1 and CDR2: MNHGY and SAAAGT. DNA of the CDR3: TGTGCCAGCAGCACCGACGTCAGGGTGGGTCAGCCCCAGCATTTT. Its protein is CASSTDVRVGQPQHF.

The gene calls are TRBV6-1 and TRBJ2-7, with 10 bases matching TRBD2. The CDR3 runs to 15 residues. Unmatched junction bases numbered 10, after V lost 7 bases and J lost 4 bases. The germline V gene encodes CDR1 MNHNS and CDR2 SASEGT. This CDR3 reads CASTPIAGGGYEQYF. The CDR3 DNA sequence: TGTGCCAGCACTCCCATAGCGGGGGGCGGGTACGAGCAGTACTTC.

The rearrangement links TRBV6-1 to TRBJ1-1; no reliable D call. The germline V gene has CDR1 MNHNS and CDR2 SASEGT. The CDR3 runs 14 residues. Trimming cost V 6 bases and J 0 bases, with 11 bases left between them. The CDR3 region has the DNA TGTGCCAGCAGCACACAGAACTTGAACACTGAAGCTTTCTTT. Translation: CASSTQNLNTEAFF.

This clonotype was counted many times. This sequence joins TRBV25-1 and TRBJ2-2; either TRBD1 or TRBD2 may supply D (5 bases each). CDR1 is MGHDK, CDR2 SYGVNS, per germline. This CDR3 comprises 19 residues. With 1 base removed from V and 0 bases from J, the gap between germline ends came to 18 bases. The CDR3 DNA sequence: TGTGCCAGCAGTGAATTACCTTTGAGGGGAGCGGCGAACACCGGGGAGCTGTTTTTT. It specifies CASSELPLRGAANTGELFF.

This clonotype was seen at least ten times. This chain uses TRBV6-4 with TRBJ2-6, with TRBD1 matching 7 bases. CDR3 length equals 18 residues. V lost 4 bases, J lost 1 base, and 10 bases stayed unmatched. The germline V gene has CDR1 MRHNA and CDR2 SNTAGT. The CDR3 coding sequence is TGTGCCAGCAGTGCTCCGGGACAGCTTCATTCTGGGGCCAACGTCCTGACTTTC. Its protein product is CASSAPGQLHSGANVLTF.

This clonotype was picked up a small number of times. This chain uses TRBV19 with TRBJ2-7; possibly TRBD1 for D (6 bases). Germline V gives CDR1 LNHDA, CDR2 SQIVND (reference sequence). V lost 4 bases and J 6 bases, leaving 19 bases between the germline ends. The CDR3 length is 15 residues. CDR3 sequence (DNA): TGTGCCAGTAGTACGATACAGGGACGTAACCGCGAGCAGTACTTC. Encoded protein: CASSTIQGRNREQYF.

The J gene is TRBJ2-4, the V gene TRBV19, with D tentatively TRBD2 (5 bases). The germline gives CDR1 LNHDA, CDR2 SQIVND (reference sequence). There are 14 residues in the CDR3. Trimming pared 9 bases from V and 1 base from J, leaving 13 bases between. The CDR3 DNA sequence: TGTGCCAGCCAAGGAGGAACGGCCAAAAACATTCAGTACTTC. Translated, it gives CASQGGTAKNIQYF.

This clonotype was observed at least ten times. The V and J genes are TRBV15 and TRBJ2-7, with D perhaps TRBD1 (5 bases). The V and J ends lost 5 bases and 7 bases respectively, with 9 bases between them. The CDR3 runs 11 residues. Looked up from germline, CDR1 is LNHNV and CDR2 is YYDKDF (reference sequence). CDR3 in amino acids: CATSEQGEQYF. CDR3 DNA: TGTGCCACCAGCGAGCAGGGAGAGCAGTACTTC.

This clonotype was counted a few times. The V call is TRBV29-1, the J call TRBJ1-1; D gene unclear. CDR3 length: 13 amino acids. Germline CDR1 and CDR2: SQVTM and ANQGSEA. Trimming shortened V by 1 base and J by 0 bases, and 6 bases separated the two germline ends. CDR3 sequence reads: CSVEGHLNTEAFF. The CDR3 bases are TGCAGCGTTGAAGGACACCTGAACACTGAAGCTTTCTTT.

This chain joins TRBV7-9 and TRBJ2-7, with D tentatively TRBD1 (5 bases). V was trimmed by 1 base and J by 1 base, leaving 11 bases between them. Germline values: CDR1 SEHNR, CDR2 FQNEAQ (reference sequence). This CDR3 has 15 residues. CDR3 protein: CASSLGPQGSYEQYF. CDR3 bases: TGTGCCAGCAGCTTAGGTCCCCAGGGTTCCTACGAGCAGTACTTC.

The V gene is TRBV6-2 or TRBV6-3, the J gene TRBJ2-7; 9 bases agree with TRBD2. The CDR3 sequence is 16 residues long. J lost 0 bases, V lost 2 bases, and 5 bases had no gene match. Germline V gene sequence: CDR1 MNHEY, CDR2 SVGEGT. CDR3 DNA sequence: TGTGCCAGCAGTTACCCCACTAGCGGGTACTCCTACGAGCAGTACTTC. It encodes CASSYPTSGYSYEQYF.

V is TRBV5-6 and J is TRBJ1-2, with D perhaps TRBD1 (5 bases). Germline assignment: CDR1 SGHDT and CDR2 YYEEEE. V was clipped by 2 bases and J by 3 bases, with 11 bases between them. The CDR3 has 14 residues. CDR3 sequence: CASSLNPGHYGYTF. The CDR3 region has the DNA TGTGCCAGCAGCTTAAATCCGGGGCACTATGGCTACACCTTC.

This clonotype was counted many times. The chain carries TRBV2 and TRBJ1-5; 7 bases map to TRBD1. With 8 bases clipped from V and 10 bases from J, the junction kept 14 bases outside the gene matches. Per the germline V gene, CDR1 is SNHLY and CDR2 is FYNNEI. The CDR3 is made up of 14 amino acids. In DNA form, the CDR3 reads TGTGCCAGCCTAGACAGGGATGGGCTTCGACCCCAGCATTTT. This sequence encodes CASLDRDGLRPQHF.

Ten or more counts support this clonotype. The V call is TRBV29-1, the J call TRBJ1-2; TRBD1 might be the D (6 bases). Germline CDR1 SQVTM, CDR2 ANQGSEA. This CDR3 has 16 residues. Trimming stripped 1 base from V and 0 bases from J, with 15 bases between. DNA of the CDR3: TGCAGCGTTGAAGTTGGGCAGGGGAGATCTAACTATGGCTACACCTTC. It encodes CSVEVGQGRSNYGYTF.

The V call is TRBV10-3, the J call TRBJ1-2; D perhaps matches TRBD1 (6 bases). CDR3 size: 14 residues. V lost 6 bases and J 4 bases, leaving 15 bases between the germline ends. Germline assignment: CDR1 ENHRY and CDR2 SYGVKD. The CDR3 spells CAIRPGQTSYGYTF. CDR3 DNA: TGTGCCATCAGACCGGGACAAACGAGCTATGGCTACACCTTC.

This clonotype was seen a few times. The chain employs TRBV29-1 and TRBJ1-2, with D unclear. This CDR3 comprises 11 residues. V was shortened by 6 bases and J by 5 bases, with 10 bases between the two germline ends. Germline V CDR1 and CDR2: SQVTM, ANQGSEA. CDR3 amino acids: CSVLVGYGYTF. In DNA form, the CDR3 reads TGCAGCGTCTTGGTAGGGTATGGCTACACCTTC.

This clonotype was seen many times. V is TRBV6-5 and J is TRBJ1-3; D is unresolved. The CDR3 consists of 13 residues. From germline, CDR1 is MNHEY and CDR2 SVGAGI. Trimming took off 2 bases at V and 0 bases at J, with 2 bases between the two ends. The CDR3 DNA reads TGTGCCAGCAGTTACAACTCTGGAAACACCATATATTTT. Protein: CASSYNSGNTIYF.

This clonotype was recorded at least ten times. This chain uses TRBV5-1 with TRBJ1-1, with unresolved D. The ends were cut back, 2 bases at V and 3 bases at J, with 11 bases in the middle. CDR1 and CDR2 from the germline V gene are SGHRS and YFSETQ. The CDR3 is 14 amino acids. The CDR3: CASSFVGKDTEAFF. In nucleotides, the CDR3 is TGCGCCAGCAGCTTTGTGGGCAAGGACACTGAAGCTTTCTTT.

This clonotype was counted many times. V is TRBV5-1 and J is TRBJ2-7, with 7 bases matching TRBD1. V lost 2 bases and J lost 2; bases outside the gene matches: 1. Germline V lookup: CDR1 SGHRS, CDR2 YFSETQ. This CDR3 is built from 13 residues. CDR3 sequence (DNA): TGCGCCAGCAGCTTCACAGGGGCCTACGAGCAGTACTTC. It specifies CASSFTGAYEQYF.

This clonotype showed up just once. CDR3 loop: CASKPLEFSYNEQFF. The CDR3 nucleotides are TGTGCCAGCAAACCCCTGGAGTTCTCCTACAATGAGCAGTTCTTC. V usage is TRBV6-1 and J usage is TRBJ2-1; D call uncertain. Germline CDR1 is MNHNS and CDR2 is SASEGT. Trimming stripped 7 bases from V and 0 bases from J, with 13 bases between. CDR3 length: 15 amino acids.